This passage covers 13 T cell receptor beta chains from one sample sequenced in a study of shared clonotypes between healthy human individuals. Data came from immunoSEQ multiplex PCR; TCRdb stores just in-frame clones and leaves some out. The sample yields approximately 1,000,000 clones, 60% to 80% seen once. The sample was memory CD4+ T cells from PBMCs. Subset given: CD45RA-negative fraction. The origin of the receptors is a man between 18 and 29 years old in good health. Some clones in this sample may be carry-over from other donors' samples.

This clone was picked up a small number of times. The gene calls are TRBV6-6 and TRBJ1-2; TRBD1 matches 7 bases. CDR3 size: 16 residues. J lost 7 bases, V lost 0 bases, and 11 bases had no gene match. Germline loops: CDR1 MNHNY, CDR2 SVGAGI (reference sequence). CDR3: CASSYSPVEGAGGYTF. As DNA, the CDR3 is TGTGCCAGCAGTTACTCCCCTGTAGAGGGGGCCGGTGGCTACACCTTC.

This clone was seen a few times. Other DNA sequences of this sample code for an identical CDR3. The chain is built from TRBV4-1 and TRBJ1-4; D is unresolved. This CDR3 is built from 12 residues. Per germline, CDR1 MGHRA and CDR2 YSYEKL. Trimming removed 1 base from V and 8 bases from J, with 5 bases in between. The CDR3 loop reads CASSQVGEKLFF. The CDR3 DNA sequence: TGCGCCAGCAGCCAAGTGGGGGAAAAACTGTTTTTT.

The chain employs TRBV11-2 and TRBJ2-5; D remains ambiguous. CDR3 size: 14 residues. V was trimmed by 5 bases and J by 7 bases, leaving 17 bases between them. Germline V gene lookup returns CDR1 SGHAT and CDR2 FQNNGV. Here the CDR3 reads CASSQLQLLGTQYF. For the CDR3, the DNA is TGTGCCAGCAGCCAGCTACAGTTGCTGGGGACCCAGTACTTC.

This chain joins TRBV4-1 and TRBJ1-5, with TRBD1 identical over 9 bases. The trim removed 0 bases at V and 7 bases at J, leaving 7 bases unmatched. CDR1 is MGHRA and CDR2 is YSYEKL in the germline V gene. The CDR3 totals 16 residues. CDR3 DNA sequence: TGCGCCAGCAGCCAAGAACGGGACAGGGTTTACCAGCCCCAGCATTTT. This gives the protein CASSQERDRVYQPQHF.

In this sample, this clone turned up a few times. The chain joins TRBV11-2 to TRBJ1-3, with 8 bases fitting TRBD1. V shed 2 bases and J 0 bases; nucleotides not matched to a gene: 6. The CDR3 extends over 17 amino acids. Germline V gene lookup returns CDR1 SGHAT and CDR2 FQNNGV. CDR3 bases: TGTGCCAGCAGCTTAAACAGGGGGACAACCTCTGGAAACACCATATATTTT. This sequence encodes CASSLNRGTTSGNTIYF.

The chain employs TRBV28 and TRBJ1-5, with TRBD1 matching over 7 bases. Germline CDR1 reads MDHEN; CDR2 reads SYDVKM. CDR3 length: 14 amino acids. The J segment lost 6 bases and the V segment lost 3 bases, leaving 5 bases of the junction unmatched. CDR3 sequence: CASSFPGGGQPQHF. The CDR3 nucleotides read TGTGCCAGCAGTTTTCCAGGGGGAGGTCAGCCCCAGCATTTT.

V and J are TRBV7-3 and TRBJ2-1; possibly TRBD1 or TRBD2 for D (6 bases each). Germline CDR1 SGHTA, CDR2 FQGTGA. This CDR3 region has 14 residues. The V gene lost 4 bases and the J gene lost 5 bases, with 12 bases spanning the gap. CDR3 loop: CASSSGAGNNEQFF. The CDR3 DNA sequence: TGTGCCAGCAGCTCAGGGGCGGGGAACAATGAGCAGTTCTTC.

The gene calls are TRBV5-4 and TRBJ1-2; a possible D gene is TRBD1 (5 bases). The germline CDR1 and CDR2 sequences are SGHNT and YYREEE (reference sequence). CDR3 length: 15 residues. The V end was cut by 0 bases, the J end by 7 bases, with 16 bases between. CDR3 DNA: TGTGCCAGCAGCTTGGAACCGGCAAGGGGTAGTGGCTACACCTTC. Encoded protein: CASSLEPARGSGYTF.

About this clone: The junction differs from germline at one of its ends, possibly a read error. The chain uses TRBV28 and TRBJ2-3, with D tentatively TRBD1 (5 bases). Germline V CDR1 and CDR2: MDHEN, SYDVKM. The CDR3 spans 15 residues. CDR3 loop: CASSFGPTEPFVNGF. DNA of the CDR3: TGTGCCAGCAGTTTTGGGCCGACAGAGCCATTCGTCAATGGTTTT.

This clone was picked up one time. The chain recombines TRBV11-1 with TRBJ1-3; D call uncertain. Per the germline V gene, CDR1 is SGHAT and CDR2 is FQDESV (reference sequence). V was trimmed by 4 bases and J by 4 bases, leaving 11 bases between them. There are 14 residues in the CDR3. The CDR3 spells CASSSTSGGNTIYF. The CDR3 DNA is TGTGCCAGCAGCTCCACCTCGGGGGGAAACACCATATATTTT.

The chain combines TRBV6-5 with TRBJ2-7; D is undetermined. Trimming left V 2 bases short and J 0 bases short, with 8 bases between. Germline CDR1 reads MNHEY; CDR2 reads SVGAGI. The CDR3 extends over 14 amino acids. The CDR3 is CASSYQTRSYEQYF. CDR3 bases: TGTGCCAGCAGTTACCAGACCCGCTCCTACGAGCAGTACTTC.

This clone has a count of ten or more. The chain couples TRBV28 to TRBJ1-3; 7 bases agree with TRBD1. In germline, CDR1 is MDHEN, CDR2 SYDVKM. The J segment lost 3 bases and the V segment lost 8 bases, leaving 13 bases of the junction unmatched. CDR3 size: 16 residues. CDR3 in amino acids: CASPTGARLYGNTIYF. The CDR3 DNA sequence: TGTGCCAGCCCTACAGGGGCCCGTTTGTATGGAAACACCATATATTTT.

CDR3 amino acids: CASSLGRGGDEQYF. The CDR3 region has the DNA TGTGCCAGCAGCTTGGGGCGGGGCGGGGACGAGCAGTACTTC. The genes are TRBV5-4 and TRBJ2-7; D is possibly TRBD2 (6 bases). CDR3 length: 14 amino acids. Germline CDR1 and CDR2: SGHNT and YYREEE (reference sequence). The V end lost 0 bases, the J end lost 5 bases, and 12 bases lay between the germline ends.